This T cell receptor (beta chain) came from a study of control samples from healthy donors and cancer patients. The CDR3 totals 16 residues. V lost 3 bases, J lost 0 bases, and 3 bases stayed unmatched. The germline V gene has CDR1 KGHSH and CDR2 LQKENI. The table came from immunoSEQ multiplex PCR; TCRdb's copy has only in-frame clones and leaves some out. The repertoire has about 110,000 clones, roughly 79% of them found once; the top ten carry 5% to 8.5%. Sequencing used blood. This rearrangement joins TRBV18 to TRBJ2-5; 11 positions match TRBD2. The receptor was derived from a man in his late teens or twenties in good health. CDR3 nucleotide sequence: TGTGCCAGCTCACCTAAGACTAGCGGGGACCAAGAGACCCAGTACTTC. It specifies CASSPKTSGDQETQYF.